This entry describes one T cell receptor (beta chain). The antigen is unknown. This sample was included in a study of T cell responses to AZD1222 COVID-19 vaccine. Study-level information: Researchers grouped second doses given at about 4 or about 12 weeks into one pool.

V was trimmed by 6 bases and J by 8 bases, leaving 20 bases between them. Germline V gene lookup returns CDR1 MNHEY and CDR2 SVGAGI. The CDR3 is 15 amino acids. Whole-study results and caveats: Repertoires were obtained only post-peak T cell response. Donors were mostly white British, more females; clonal diversity possibly underestimated.

Assay used: immunoSEQ multiplex PCR; TCRdb lists only in-frame clones, some missing. This sample has 75,000 to 90,000 clones, with 90% found just once. The rearrangement uses TRBV6-5 and TRBJ1-5; D gene unclear. The material was peripheral blood, obtained on day 0 of AZD1222 vaccination. The receptor was isolated from an adult in good health. The chain's CDR3 is CASSPVPTLTKPQHF. The CDR3 coding sequence is TGTGCCAGCAGCCCCGTCCCAACACTGACGAAGCCCCAGCATTTT.